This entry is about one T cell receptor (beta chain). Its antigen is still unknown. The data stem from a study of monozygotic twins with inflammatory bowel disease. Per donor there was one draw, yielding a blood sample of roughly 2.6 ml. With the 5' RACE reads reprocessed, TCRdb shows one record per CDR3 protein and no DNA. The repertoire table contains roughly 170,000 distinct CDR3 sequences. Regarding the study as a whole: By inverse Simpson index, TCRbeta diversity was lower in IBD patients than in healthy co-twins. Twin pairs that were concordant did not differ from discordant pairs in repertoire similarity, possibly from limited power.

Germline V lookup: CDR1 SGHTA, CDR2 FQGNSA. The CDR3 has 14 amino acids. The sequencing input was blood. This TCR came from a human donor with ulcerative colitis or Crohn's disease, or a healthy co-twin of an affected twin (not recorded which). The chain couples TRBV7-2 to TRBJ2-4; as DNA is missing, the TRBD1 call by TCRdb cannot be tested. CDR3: CASSSQGPQNIQYF.